These 30 T cell receptor beta chains came from one sample sequenced in a study of blood T cell repertoires in COVID-19. Generated by immunoSEQ multiplex PCR, the TCRdb table keeps only in-frame clones and is missing some. The sample shows around 300,000 clones, over 80% of them seen only once. Sequencing input: PBMCs or T cells enriched from blood (not recorded which). Receptors originate from a man aged 30-40 years who had recovered from COVID-19.

The chain has TRBV27 and TRBJ2-7; 8 bases are a match to TRBD2. CDR1 MNHEY and CDR2 SMNVEV come from the germline V gene (reference sequence). V lost 2 bases, J lost 3 bases, and 12 bases stayed unmatched. This CDR3 region has 17 residues. CDR3: CASSLKVSGATIYEQYF. The CDR3 nucleotides read TGTGCCAGCAGTTTAAAGGTTAGCGGGGCCACGATCTACGAGCAGTACTTC.

The chain recombines TRBV1 with TRBJ1-1; the table's D call of TRBD1 was not tested on the DNA. TRBV1 is an annotated pseudogene. The CDR3 runs to 14 residues. For the CDR3, the DNA is TGCACCAGCAGCCAAGACAGGGGAAACACTGAAGCTTTCTTT. This codes for CTSSQDRGNTEAFF.

The chain employs TRBV10-2 and TRBJ1-2; D is unresolved. V lost 2 bases, J lost 5 bases, and 9 bases lay in between. The CDR3 length is 13 residues. CDR1 is WSHSY and CDR2 is SAAADI in the germline V gene. CDR3 protein: CASSEEADYGYTF. The DNA of the CDR3 is TGCGCCAGCAGTGAGGAGGCGGATTATGGCTACACCTTC.

The gene calls are TRBV6-5 and TRBJ1-6; D not certain. The V and J ends lost 6 bases and 6 bases respectively, with 9 bases between them. Germline-derived CDR1 and CDR2 are MNHEY and SVGAGI. The CDR3 consists of 13 residues. CDR3 region: CASRDNRNSPLHF. For the CDR3, the DNA is TGTGCCAGCAGAGACAACCGTAATTCACCCCTCCACTTT.

The chain links TRBV14 to TRBJ2-7, with D perhaps matching TRBD1 (5 bases). Germline V CDR1 and CDR2: SGHDN, FVKESK. The CDR3 runs 14 residues. V lost 1 base to trimming and J lost 2 bases, with 9 bases between them. CDR3 protein: CASSQAGSAYEQYF. The DNA of the CDR3 is TGTGCCAGCAGCCAAGCAGGGTCCGCCTACGAGCAGTACTTC.

The V gene is TRBV6-5, the J gene TRBJ1-2; 7 positions agree with TRBD1. The V segment lost 4 bases and the J segment 4 bases; nucleotides outside the gene matches: 6. Germline CDR1 and CDR2: MNHEY and SVGAGI. The CDR3 covers 14 residues. The CDR3 DNA sequence: TGTGCCAGCAGTTTCCGACAGGGCCGCTATGGCTACACCTTC. The encoded protein is CASSFRQGRYGYTF.

The V gene is TRBV14, the J gene TRBJ1-1, with 8 bases fitting TRBD1. Germline V lookup: CDR1 SGHDN, CDR2 FVKESK. With V trimmed by 0 bases and J by 6 bases, 9 bases remained unmatched. This CDR3 has 16 residues. The CDR3, as DNA: TGTGCCAGCAGCCAAGAGGTGGCCAGGGGGCGGCCTGAAGCTTTCTTT. This codes for CASSQEVARGRPEAFF.

This rearrangement joins TRBV9 to TRBJ1-2, with 9 bases that match TRBD1. Germline loops: CDR1 SGDLS, CDR2 YYNGEE. Unmatched junction bases numbered 14, after V lost 0 bases and J lost 5 bases. The CDR3 contains 18 residues. CDR3 sequence (DNA): TGTGCCAGCAGCGTAGTCCCCCGAGAGGGACAGGGTTCGTATGGCTACACCTTC. This encodes CASSVVPREGQGSYGYTF. Together with reference TRBV9 and TRBJ1-2, the CDR3 gives the full variable domain: DSGVTQTPKHLITATGQRVTLRCSPRSGDLSVYWYQQSLDQGLQFLIQYYNGEERAKGNILERFSAQQFPDLHSELNLSSLELGDSALYFCASSVVPREGQGSYGYTFGSGTRLTVV.

The V and J genes are TRBV7-9 and TRBJ2-3; D is undetermined. The germline gives CDR1 SEHNR, CDR2 FQNEAQ (reference sequence). V was pared by 8 bases and J by 1 base, with 10 bases between. This CDR3 spans 13 amino acids. In nucleotides, the CDR3 is TGTGCCAGCTCGCAGGCCCGCACAGATACGCAGTATTTT. Translating it yields CASSQARTDTQYF.

The V call is TRBV4-1, the J call TRBJ1-1, with TRBD1 matching over 9 bases. CDR3 length equals 17 residues. V shed 3 bases and J 0 bases; nucleotides not matched to a gene: 8. From germline, CDR1 is MGHRA and CDR2 YSYEKL. CDR3 protein: CASSQIQGARVNTEAFF. In DNA, the CDR3 is TGCGCCAGCAGCCAGATACAGGGGGCGCGGGTGAACACTGAAGCTTTCTTT.

The CDR3: CASSPHRETSTNEKLFF. CDR3 in DNA: TGTGCCAGCAGTCCCCACAGGGAAACTTCCACTAATGAAAAACTGTTTTTT. The V call is TRBV28, the J call TRBJ1-4; a weak D match, TRBD1 (6 bases). This CDR3 is 17 amino acids long. Germline lookup yields CDR1 MDHEN and CDR2 SYDVKM. The ends were cut back, 5 bases at V and 2 bases at J, with 18 bases in the middle.

This rearrangement joins TRBV5-6 to TRBJ2-5; 8 bases agree with TRBD1. Germline loops: CDR1 SGHDT, CDR2 YYEEEE. CDR3 length: 15 amino acids. Trimming took 1 base from V and 5 from J; bases not matched to a gene: 7. The CDR3 sequence: CASSLRTGYGETQYF. The DNA for the CDR3 is TGTGCCAGCAGCTTGCGGACAGGGTATGGGGAGACCCAGTACTTC.

The chain joins TRBV28 to TRBJ1-4; D is undetermined. The V gene's germline CDR1 is MDHEN and CDR2 SYDVKM. This CDR3 spans 15 amino acids. The V end was cut by 1 base, the J end by 7 bases, with 13 bases between. CDR3 protein: CASSLSGGGSEKLFF. The CDR3 region has the DNA TGTGCCAGCAGTTTATCTGGAGGAGGTAGTGAAAAACTGTTTTTT.

This clone was observed once. V usage is TRBV5-1 and J usage is TRBJ1-3, with unresolved D. The CDR3 has 16 residues. The ends were cut back, 0 bases at V and 0 bases at J, with 10 bases in the middle. Germline V lookup: CDR1 SGHRS, CDR2 YFSETQ. CDR3 in DNA: TGCGCCAGCAGCTTGGCCTTGAGCAACTCTGGAAACACCATATATTTT. Translation gives CASSLALSNSGNTIYF.

The chain uses TRBV6-5 and TRBJ2-2; 10 bases fit TRBD2. Germline CDR1 and CDR2: MNHEY and SVGAGI. The CDR3 has 14 residues. The V and J ends lost 4 bases and 7 bases, in that order; junction bases with no gene match: 3. CDR3: CASSCSGGCGELFF. For the CDR3, the DNA is TGTGCCAGCAGTTGTAGCGGGGGGTGCGGGGAGCTGTTTTTT.

This chain joins TRBV9 and TRBJ1-1; weak D call: TRBD1 (5 bases). Germline V gene lookup returns CDR1 SGDLS and CDR2 YYNGEE. V shed 0 bases and J shed 0 bases, with 15 bases lying between them. The CDR3 contains 17 residues. The CDR3 reads CASSVDRAGVVNTEAFF. CDR3 nucleotide sequence: TGTGCCAGCAGCGTAGATCGGGCGGGGGTTGTGAACACTGAAGCTTTCTTT. Based on the CDR3 plus reference TRBV9 and TRBJ1-1, the full variable domain is DSGVTQTPKHLITATGQRVTLRCSPRSGDLSVYWYQQSLDQGLQFLIQYYNGEERAKGNILERFSAQQFPDLHSELNLSSLELGDSALYFCASSVDRAGVVNTEAFFGQGTRLTVV.

The V call is TRBV5-6, the J call TRBJ2-1, with 9 bases lining up with TRBD2. This CDR3 region has 15 residues. Trimming at V came to 4 bases and at J to 5 bases, leaving 7 bases not matched to a gene. Germline V gene data show CDR1 as SGHDT and CDR2 as YYEEEE. The CDR3 DNA is TGTGCCAGCAGCGAACCCGGGACTAGCAACAATGAGCAGTTCTTC. Residues: CASSEPGTSNNEQFF. Together with reference TRBV5-6 and TRBJ2-1, the CDR3 gives the full variable domain: DAGVTQSPTHLIKTRGQQVTLRCSPKSGHDTVSWYQQALGQGPQFIFQYYEEEERQRGNFPDRFSGHQFPNYSSELNVNALLLGDSALYLCASSEPGTSNNEQFFGPGTRLTVL.

This clone was detected a few times. The V gene is TRBV9, the J gene TRBJ1-4; D gene uncertain. Germline V lookup: CDR1 SGDLS, CDR2 YYNGEE. This CDR3 comprises 15 residues. The V gene lost 0 bases and the J gene lost 8 bases, with 14 bases spanning the gap. CDR3 loop: CASSVGGGYWEKLFF. CDR3 bases: TGTGCCAGCAGCGTAGGAGGAGGGTATTGGGAAAAACTGTTTTTT.

The chain joins TRBV30 to TRBJ1-5; 9 nucleotides align to TRBD1. CDR1 GTSNPN and CDR2 SVGIG come from the germline V gene (reference sequence). The CDR3 is made up of 13 amino acids. In DNA form, the CDR3 reads TGTGCTTCCGGGACAGGGCCCAATCAGCCCCAGCATTTT. Protein product: CASGTGPNQPQHF.

The sample holds many counts of this clone. Other DNA variants within this sample encode the same CDR3. This chain uses TRBV10-3 with TRBJ1-5; 10 bases align to TRBD1. Germline lookup yields CDR1 ENHRY and CDR2 SYGVKD. CDR3 size: 15 residues. Trimming removed 8 bases from V and 0 bases from J; junction bases left unmatched: 4. The CDR3 DNA is TGTGCCATCGGGACAGGGGAATATAGCAATCAGCCCCAGCATTTT. It yields the protein CAIGTGEYSNQPQHF.

The chain links TRBV29-1 to TRBJ1-4; D not resolved. The CDR3 is made up of 13 amino acids. Germline V lookup: CDR1 SQVTM, CDR2 ANQGSEA. Trimming shortened V by 5 bases and J by 8 bases, and 15 bases separated the two germline ends. CDR3 sequence reads: CSVLENLGEKLFF. The CDR3 DNA reads TGCAGCGTTTTGGAGAACCTAGGAGAAAAACTGTTTTTT.

This sequence joins TRBV28 and TRBJ1-5, with D tentatively TRBD1 (6 bases). Germline V gene sequence: CDR1 MDHEN, CDR2 SYDVKM. Trimming cost V 4 bases and J 6 bases, with 13 bases left between them. The CDR3 runs to 14 residues. The CDR3: CASSSPHRAQPQHF. CDR3 sequence (DNA): TGTGCCAGCAGTTCACCCCACAGGGCTCAGCCCCAGCATTTT.

This chain joins TRBV19 and TRBJ1-5, with D uncertain. This CDR3 region has 12 residues. CDR1 and CDR2 from the germline V gene are LNHDA and SQIVND (reference sequence). Trimming removed 9 bases from V and 5 bases from J, with 11 bases in between. This CDR3 is CASERRDQPQHF. The CDR3 nucleotides are TGTGCCAGCGAGCGGCGCGATCAGCCCCAGCATTTT.

This chain joins TRBV5-6 and TRBJ1-2, with 8 bases identical to TRBD1. Per the germline V gene, CDR1 is SGHDT and CDR2 is YYEEEE. The V and J ends lost 4 bases and 5 bases, in that order; junction bases with no gene match: 7. The CDR3 sequence is 14 residues long. In nucleotides, the CDR3 is TGTGCCAGCAGCGGCAGGGGGCTTCAGTATGGCTACACCTTC. It encodes CASSGRGLQYGYTF.

DNA for the CDR3: TGCGCCAGCAGGCCACCCGGACAGGGCCATCCCTCCTACAATGAGCAGTTCTTC. It yields the protein CASRPPGQGHPSYNEQFF. V is TRBV23-1 and J is TRBJ2-1, with 8 positions matching TRBD1. TRBV23-1 falls under the ORF class, with uncertain function. The CDR3 length is 18 residues. The ends lost 6 bases at V and 0 bases at J; junction bases unmatched: 13.

This rearrangement joins TRBV27 to TRBJ2-2; TRBD2 matches at 8 bases. The CDR3 contains 15 residues. Germline-derived CDR1 and CDR2 are MNHEY and SMNVEV (reference sequence). The ends lost 2 bases at V and 6 bases at J; junction bases unmatched: 5. The CDR3 coding sequence is TGTGCCAGCAGTTTAGCGGGGGGAGGGTCCGGGGAGCTGTTTTTT. This translates into CASSLAGGGSGELFF.

This rearrangement joins TRBV27 to TRBJ2-7, with D perhaps TRBD1 (6 bases). Per the germline V gene, CDR1 is MNHEY and CDR2 is SMNVEV (reference sequence). CDR3 size: 14 residues. Trimming cost V 3 bases and J 0 bases, with 9 bases left between them. The CDR3 spells CASSFLTGSYEQYF. The CDR3 nucleotides read TGTGCCAGCAGTTTTTTGACAGGCTCCTACGAGCAGTACTTC.

The chain links TRBV23-1 to TRBJ1-2, with TRBD1 matching 8 bases. TRBV23-1 is flagged as an ORF with uncertain function. Losses at the gene ends were 0 bases for V and 8 bases for J; bases not matched to a gene: 5. The CDR3 sequence is 14 residues long. CDR3 DNA: TGCGCCAGCAGTCAATCAAGCAGGGGGCAGGGCTACACCTTC. This sequence encodes CASSQSSRGQGYTF.

The CDR3, as DNA: TGTGCCAGCGGGACAGCCGACCTATGGGGCTACACCTTC. It yields the protein CASGTADLWGYTF. This chain uses TRBV28 with TRBJ1-2; 7 bases are shared with TRBD1. Trimming removed 8 bases from V and 8 bases from J; junction bases left unmatched: 11. CDR3 length: 13 amino acids. CDR1 is MDHEN, CDR2 SYDVKM, per germline.

V usage is TRBV10-1 and J usage is TRBJ2-5, with TRBD2 matching 9 bases. With 0 bases clipped from V and 4 bases from J, the junction kept 9 bases outside the gene matches. In germline, CDR1 is WNHNN, CDR2 SYGVQD (reference sequence). The CDR3 is made up of 17 amino acids. The CDR3 is CASSESGASGVVETQYF. As DNA, the CDR3 is TGCGCCAGCAGTGAGTCTGGGGCTAGCGGGGTCGTAGAGACCCAGTACTTC.